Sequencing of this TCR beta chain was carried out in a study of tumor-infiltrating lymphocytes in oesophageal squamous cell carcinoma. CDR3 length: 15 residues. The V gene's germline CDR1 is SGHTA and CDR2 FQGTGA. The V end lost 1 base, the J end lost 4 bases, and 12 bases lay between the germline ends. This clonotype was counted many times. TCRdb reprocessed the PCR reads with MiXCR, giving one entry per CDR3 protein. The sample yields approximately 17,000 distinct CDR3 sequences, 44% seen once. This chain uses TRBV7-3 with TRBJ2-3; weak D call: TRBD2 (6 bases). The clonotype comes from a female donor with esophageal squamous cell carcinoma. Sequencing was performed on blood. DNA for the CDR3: TGTGCCAGCAGCTTAAGTGGCCCGGGGGCAGATACGCAGTATTTT. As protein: CASSLSGPGADTQYF. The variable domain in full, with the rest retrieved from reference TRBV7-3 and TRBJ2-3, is GAGVSQTPSNKVTEKGKYVELRCDPISGHTALYWYRQSLGQGPEFLIYFQGTGAADDSGLPNDRFFAVRPEGSVSTLKIQRTERGDSAVYLCASSLSGPGADTQYFGPGTRLTVL.